One sample yielded the 5 T cell receptor beta chains listed below, sequenced in a study of blood T cell repertoires in COVID-19. Measured with immunoSEQ multiplex PCR; TCRdb has only the in-frame clones, and not every one. The sample contains about 180,000 clones, roughly 85% of which appear only once. Specimen: peripheral blood. These receptors originate from a human donor with active or convalescent COVID-19. The donor label of this sample is uncertain.

The chain has TRBV11-3 and TRBJ2-3, with 10 bases fitting TRBD2. Germline V gene sequence: CDR1 SGHNT, CDR2 YENEEA. There are 15 residues in the CDR3. J lost 10 bases, V lost 3 bases, and 10 bases had no gene match. The CDR3 here is CASSLVTSGNVAQYF. Here the CDR3 DNA reads TGTGCCAGCAGCTTGGTTACTAGCGGGAATGTCGCGCAGTATTTT. The full variable domain, with the rest looked up from reference TRBV11-3 and TRBJ2-3, is EAGVVQSPRYKIIEKKQPVAFWCNPISGHNTLYWYLQNLGQGPELLIRYENEEAVDDSQLPKDRFSAERLKGVDSTLKIQPAELGDSAVYLCASSLVTSGNVAQYFGPGTRLTVL.

The gene calls are TRBV29-1 and TRBJ1-2; 7 bases fit TRBD1. The ends lost 3 bases at V and 5 bases at J; junction bases unmatched: 9. The CDR3 is 14 amino acids. Germline CDR1 SQVTM, CDR2 ANQGSEA. In DNA form, the CDR3 reads TGCAGCGTTGATGGAGGGGGCGCGGAATATGGCTACACCTTC. Residues: CSVDGGGAEYGYTF.

The chain is built from TRBV20-1 and TRBJ1-1; D may be TRBD1 (6 bases). Between the trimmed V and J ends, which lost 3 bases and 2 bases, there was a span of 31 bases. Germline CDR1 and CDR2: DFQATT and SNEGSKA (reference sequence). This CDR3 is built from 20 residues. The CDR3 spells CSASYDRAYLPIGTNTEAFF. The CDR3 bases are TGCAGTGCTAGTTATGATCGGGCCTATTTACCTATCGGGACAAACACTGAAGCTTTCTTT.

The chain couples TRBV19 to TRBJ2-5; 7 bases match TRBD2. The germline V gene encodes CDR1 LNHDA and CDR2 SQIVND (reference sequence). This CDR3 contains 14 residues. Trimming at V came to 7 bases and at J to 1 base, leaving 6 bases not matched to a gene. The DNA of the CDR3 is TGTGCCAGTAAGAGGGGCGGGGGCCAAGAGACCCAGTACTTC. Translating gives CASKRGGGQETQYF.

This chain links TRBV12-5 with TRBJ2-3; 7 bases are shared with TRBD2. Germline loops: CDR1 LGHNT, CDR2 FRNRAP. CDR3 length: 13 residues. Trimming cost V 5 bases and J 3 bases; bases outside gene matches: 2. The DNA for the CDR3 is TGTGCTAGTGGTAGGACTAGTACAGATACGCAGTATTTT. It yields the protein CASGRTSTDTQYF. Drawing the rest from reference TRBV12-5 and TRBJ2-3, the complete variable domain is DARVTQTPRHKVTEMGQEVTMRCQPILGHNTVFWYRQTMMQGLELLAYFRNRAPLDDSGMPKDRFSAEMPDATLATLKIQPSEPRDSAVYFCASGRTSTDTQYFGPGTRLTVL.